This T cell receptor beta chain was sequenced during a study of blood T cell repertoires in COVID-19. The overall study: Researchers got acute and convalescent COVID-19 samples from the United States, Italy and Spain. T cells, B-cell-depleted T cells, or PBMCs supplied cDNA or gDNA.

This clone was counted only a few times. Original processing methods: Estimates of nucleated cell counts were drawn from the amplification of reference gene primers. Data came from immunoSEQ multiplex PCR; TCRdb stores just in-frame clones and leaves some out. That table gives V, J and clone size, and the DNA gave D and trimming. The data contain about 110,000 clones, over 75% of them singletons. This CDR3 is 15 amino acids long. V was pared by 3 bases and J by 4 bases, with 15 bases between. Per the germline V gene, CDR1 is LGHDT and CDR2 is YNNKEL (reference sequence). Sequenced sample: peripheral blood. The sequence was collected from a woman in her fifties or sixties with acute or convalescent COVID-19. The chain couples TRBV3-1 (or the pseudogene TRBV3-2) to TRBJ1-2; D call uncertain. As DNA, the CDR3 is TGTGCCAGCAGCCATACTAGGACCGCTACCTATGGCTACACCTTC. Translating gives CASSHTRTATYGYTF.